Listed here are 32 T cell receptor beta chains from one sample, sequenced in a study of OX40 agonist ivuxolimab in advanced cancers. This table comes from immunoSEQ multiplex PCR, and its TCRdb copy is limited to in-frame clones, with some not included. The table includes roughly 53,000 clones, almost 90% detected once. Material: CD4+ or CD8+ T cells sorted from blood, obtained in a trial of the OX40 agonist ivuxolimab. The receptors were gathered from an adult with an advanced solid tumor such as melanoma, head and neck, liver or kidney cancer.

This clone has a single count. The DNA for the CDR3 is TGTGCCAGCAGTGGCGGCCCCTCTGATAATGAAAAACTGTTTTTT. This encodes CASSGGPSDNEKLFF. V and J are TRBV28 and TRBJ1-4; D ambiguous. Germline loops: CDR1 MDHEN, CDR2 SYDVKM. CDR3 length equals 15 residues. Between the trimmed V and J ends, which lost 5 bases and 4 bases, there was a span of 14 bases. The full variable domain, in which reference TRBV28 and TRBJ1-4 provide the parts outside the CDR3, is DVKVTQSSRYLVKRTGEKVFLECVQDMDHENMFWYRQDPGLGLRLIYFSYDVKMKEKGDIPEGYSVSREKKERFSLILESASTNQTSMYLCASSGGPSDNEKLFFGSGTQLSVL.

This chain connects TRBV6-1 to TRBJ2-7; D is undetermined. CDR3 size: 12 residues. Trimming shortened V by 5 bases and J by 4 bases, and 9 bases separated the two germline ends. CDR1 and CDR2 (germline): MNHNS, SASEGT. The CDR3 sequence: CASSFSMYEQYF. The CDR3 DNA reads TGTGCCAGCAGTTTTAGCATGTACGAGCAGTACTTC.

V and J are TRBV18 and TRBJ1-4; D is uncertain. Trimming pared 5 bases from V and 2 bases from J, leaving 0 bases between. The CDR3 runs 11 residues. Germline V gives CDR1 KGHSH, CDR2 LQKENI. The CDR3 sequence is CASSTNEKLFF. CDR3 sequence (DNA): TGTGCCAGCTCAACTAATGAAAAACTGTTTTTT.

As concerns this clone: This sample includes further DNA sequences coding for the same CDR3. This sequence joins TRBV9 and TRBJ2-3, with 7 bases fitting TRBD2. V shed 0 bases and J 4 bases; nucleotides not matched to a gene: 8. The CDR3 length is 16 residues. Germline CDR1 SGDLS, CDR2 YYNGEE. Here the CDR3 reads CASSVATASGSDTQYF. For the CDR3, the DNA is TGTGCCAGCAGCGTAGCTACGGCTAGCGGATCAGATACGCAGTATTTT.

J is TRBJ2-1 and V is TRBV6-6; 13 nucleotides line up with TRBD2. The ends lost 4 bases at V and 9 bases at J; junction bases unmatched: 6. From germline, CDR1 is MNHNY and CDR2 SVGAGI (reference sequence). The CDR3 runs 15 residues. CDR3 sequence reads: CASSLLAGGPSEQFF. DNA of the CDR3: TGTGCCAGCAGTTTACTAGCGGGAGGGCCCAGTGAGCAGTTCTTC.

The chain couples TRBV5-1 to TRBJ2-2; 9 positions match TRBD1. Germline V CDR1 and CDR2: SGHRS, YFSETQ. V lost 2 bases to trimming and J lost 3 bases; unmatched junction nucleotides: 2. The CDR3 has 15 residues. In nucleotides, the CDR3 is TGCGCCAGCAGCTTACAGGGGGCGGACACCGGGGAGCTGTTTTTT. Its protein is CASSLQGADTGELFF.

This chain joins TRBV9 and TRBJ1-1, with a tentative D call TRBD1 (5 bases). This CDR3 has 15 amino acids. Germline values: CDR1 SGDLS, CDR2 YYNGEE. Trimming left V 4 bases short and J 4 bases short, with 17 bases between. DNA for the CDR3: TGTGCCAGCAGCCCGAGGGGCAGGCTCGGCACTGAAGCTTTCTTT. Its translation: CASSPRGRLGTEAFF.

V is TRBV20-1 and J is TRBJ1-4, with D uncertain. CDR1 is DFQATT, CDR2 SNEGSKA, per germline (reference sequence). CDR3 length equals 11 residues. V gave up 3 bases and J gave up 4 bases, with 3 bases separating them. The CDR3: CSASFNEKLFF. The CDR3 coding sequence is TGCAGTGCTAGTTTTAATGAAAAACTGTTTTTT.

The chain couples TRBV4-1 to TRBJ2-3; no clear D. The germline gives CDR1 MGHRA, CDR2 YSYEKL. V dropped 1 base and J dropped 0 bases, with 5 bases sitting between them. The CDR3 runs 14 residues. The CDR3 nucleotides are TGCGCCAGCAGCCAAGTCGAAAGCACAGATACGCAGTATTTT. Translated: CASSQVESTDTQYF.

The rearrangement joins TRBV30 to TRBJ2-3, with 8 nucleotides matching TRBD2. The CDR3 sequence is 15 residues long. CDR1 and CDR2 from the germline V gene are GTSNPN and SVGIG (reference sequence). Trimming at V came to 4 bases and at J to 7 bases, leaving 13 bases not matched to a gene. The CDR3 DNA reads as TGTGCCTGGAAGAGTAGCGGGACTTTCGCAAATACGCAGTATTTT. This encodes CAWKSSGTFANTQYF.

The chain combines TRBV18 with TRBJ2-3; D possibly corresponds to TRBD1 (6 bases). Germline CDR1 is KGHSH and CDR2 is LQKENI. Trimming stripped 0 bases from V and 2 bases from J, with 9 bases between. This CDR3 region has 15 residues. The chain's CDR3 is CASSPPGANTDTQYF. The CDR3 nucleotides are TGTGCCAGCTCACCACCGGGGGCAAACACAGATACGCAGTATTTT.

This clone was picked up one time. The chain has TRBV27 and TRBJ2-1; a weak D match, TRBD1 (5 bases). The CDR3 consists of 14 residues. V lost 1 base and J lost 4, with 8 bases in between. CDR1 is MNHEY, CDR2 SMNVEV, per germline (reference sequence). CDR3 sequence reads: CASSLLTDYNEQFF. DNA of the CDR3: TGTGCCAGCAGTTTATTGACAGATTACAATGAGCAGTTCTTC.

The chain combines TRBV12-2 with TRBJ1-6; the table's D call TRBD1 went unverified against the DNA. TRBV12-2 is labeled a pseudogene. This CDR3 region has 16 residues. The CDR3 DNA sequence: TGTGCAAGTCGCTTAGCCAAGGACAGAGAAGATTCACCCCTCCACTTT. Protein: CASRLAKDREDSPLHF.

The chain links TRBV5-1 to TRBJ1-1; D is unresolved. The CDR3 runs 13 residues. The V end was cut by 0 bases, the J end by 9 bases, with 12 bases between. Germline V CDR1 and CDR2: SGHRS, YFSETQ. The CDR3 protein is CASSLESGPKAFF. In DNA, the CDR3 is TGCGCCAGCAGCTTGGAGTCGGGTCCCAAAGCTTTCTTT.

The V gene is TRBV11-1, the J gene TRBJ2-1; 9 nucleotides agree with TRBD2. Germline assignment: CDR1 SGHAT and CDR2 FQDESV (reference sequence). The CDR3 contains 15 residues. With 2 bases clipped from V and 7 bases from J, the junction kept 6 bases outside the gene matches. This CDR3 is CASSLRAGGSNEQFF. Here the CDR3 DNA reads TGTGCCAGCAGCTTACGAGCGGGAGGCTCTAATGAGCAGTTCTTC.

This clone was recorded only once. The rearrangement joins TRBV11-2 to TRBJ2-3; 7 bases are shared with TRBD2. The V gene end was trimmed by 7 bases and the J gene end by 0 bases; junction bases not matched to a gene: 4. The germline V gene encodes CDR1 SGHAT and CDR2 FQNNGV. The CDR3 contains 14 residues. CDR3 in DNA: TGTGCCAGCAAGTGGCGGGAGAGCACAGATACGCAGTATTTT. The encoded protein is CASKWRESTDTQYF. Based on the CDR3 plus reference TRBV11-2 and TRBJ2-3, the full variable domain is EAGVAQSPRYKIIEKRQSVAFWCNPISGHATLYWYQQILGQGPKLLIQFQNNGVVDDSQLPKDRFSAERLKGVDSTLKIQPAKLEDSAVYLCASKWRESTDTQYFGPGTRLTVL.

The chain links TRBV23-1 to TRBJ1-2; TRBD1 matches 7 bases. TRBV23-1 is sorted into the ORF group, with uncertain function. With V trimmed by 3 bases and J by 8 bases, 15 bases remained unmatched. This CDR3 contains 16 residues. The CDR3, as DNA: TGCGCCAGCAGTCAGCAGACCCTCCAGGGGGTGAGGGGCTACACCTTC. Its translation: CASSQQTLQGVRGYTF.

The chain couples TRBV28 to TRBJ1-1; 8 bases are shared with TRBD1. The V segment lost 5 bases and the J segment 1 base; nucleotides outside the gene matches: 6. The CDR3 is 15 residues long. In germline, CDR1 is MDHEN, CDR2 SYDVKM. The CDR3 spells CASSPTDRANTEAFF. The DNA of the CDR3 is TGTGCCAGCAGTCCTACGGACAGGGCGAACACTGAAGCTTTCTTT.

This clone was detected once. DNA of the CDR3: TGTGCCAGCAGCTTTAACCCCGCCCAGGGCCTCTCTGGAAACACCATATATTTT. It encodes CASSFNPAQGLSGNTIYF. The chain combines TRBV7-6 with TRBJ1-3, with D possibly matching TRBD1 (5 bases). The CDR3 has 18 residues. V lost 3 bases and J lost 0, with 18 bases in between. Germline CDR1 is SGHVS and CDR2 is FNYEAQ.

The V call is TRBV7-3, the J call TRBJ1-5; perhaps TRBD1 as D (6 bases). Deletions cut 3 bases from V and 1 base from J, with 13 bases between. Germline loops: CDR1 SGHTA, CDR2 FQGTGA. CDR3 length: 16 residues. Here the CDR3 reads CASSFPTGDSNQPQHF. In DNA form, the CDR3 reads TGTGCCAGCAGCTTCCCGACAGGAGACAGCAATCAGCCCCAGCATTTT.

This chain joins TRBV6-1 and TRBJ2-3; D might be TRBD1 (6 bases). Trimming removed 3 bases from V and 4 bases from J, with 11 bases in between. From germline, CDR1 is MNHNS and CDR2 SASEGT. This CDR3 contains 14 residues. The CDR3 DNA reads as TGTGCCAGCAGTGAGGACAGATTAGCAGATACGCAGTATTTT. Translating it yields CASSEDRLADTQYF.

V is TRBV5-4 and J is TRBJ1-4; a possible D gene is TRBD1 (6 bases). The CDR3 is 15 amino acids. Trimming took off 4 bases at V and 6 bases at J, with 16 bases between the two ends. Looked up from germline, CDR1 is SGHNT and CDR2 is YYREEE (reference sequence). CDR3 DNA sequence: TGTGCCAGCAGCAAAGGGGTCAGGGGAGATGAAAAACTGTTTTTT. Its translation is CASSKGVRGDEKLFF.

The V gene is TRBV5-4, the J gene TRBJ1-3, with D perhaps matching TRBD1 (5 bases). CDR1 is SGHNT, CDR2 YYREEE, per germline (reference sequence). V gave up 4 bases and J gave up 0 bases, with 11 bases separating them. The CDR3 totals 15 residues. CDR3 nucleotides: TGTGCCAGCAGCCTCCAGGGCCCCTCTGGAAACACCATATATTTT. This sequence encodes CASSLQGPSGNTIYF.

The genes are TRBV19 and TRBJ1-2; tentative D call: TRBD1 (6 bases). Germline V CDR1 and CDR2: LNHDA, SQIVND (reference sequence). This CDR3 is 14 amino acids long. The V end lost 5 bases, the J end lost 0 bases, and 10 bases lay between the germline ends. The CDR3 DNA follows: TGTGCCAGTAGTCCGACAGGTACTAACTATGGCTACACCTTC. Protein sequence: CASSPTGTNYGYTF.

This chain joins TRBV27 and TRBJ2-1; D might be TRBD1 or TRBD2, each matching 5 bases. V was trimmed by 4 bases and J by 0 bases, leaving 13 bases between them. The CDR3 contains 16 residues. Germline V lookup: CDR1 MNHEY, CDR2 SMNVEV (reference sequence). CDR3: CASSYRDRGSYNEQFF. CDR3 coding DNA: TGTGCCAGCAGTTACCGGGACCGAGGCTCCTACAATGAGCAGTTCTTC.

This sequence joins TRBV4-2 and TRBJ2-5; TRBD1 agrees at 10 bases. V was pared by 6 bases and J by 4 bases, with 2 bases of the junction left unmatched. Germline CDR1 is LGHNA and CDR2 is YNFKEQ. The CDR3 length is 13 residues. CDR3 residues: CASSDRGRETQYF. CDR3 nucleotides: TGTGCCAGCAGTGACAGGGGGCGAGAGACCCAGTACTTC.

The V gene is TRBV28, the J gene TRBJ2-7; TRBD1 matches at 9 bases. The length of the CDR3 is 13 residues. The germline CDR1 and CDR2 sequences are MDHEN and SYDVKM. V lost 2 bases to trimming and J lost 6 bases; unmatched junction nucleotides: 2. The CDR3 here is CASSLGTGSEQYF. DNA of the CDR3: TGTGCCAGCAGTTTAGGGACAGGGTCCGAGCAGTACTTC.

The chain carries TRBV5-1 and TRBJ2-5, with a possible D match to TRBD1 (6 bases). V was clipped by 3 bases and J by 4 bases, with 10 bases between them. CDR3 length: 13 amino acids. From germline, CDR1 is SGHRS and CDR2 YFSETQ. CDR3 protein: CASSWAQGETQYF. CDR3 nucleotide sequence: TGCGCCAGCAGCTGGGCACAGGGAGAGACCCAGTACTTC.

The chain has TRBV30 and TRBJ1-4, with D perhaps TRBD1 (5 bases). This CDR3 has 14 amino acids. Looked up from germline, CDR1 is GTSNPN and CDR2 is SVGIG (reference sequence). V was cut by 0 bases and J by 8 bases, with 13 bases left in between. The CDR3 sequence is CAWSVRGVREKLFF. CDR3 bases: TGTGCCTGGAGTGTACGAGGGGTTCGAGAAAAACTGTTTTTT. Full variable domain (outside the CDR3, taken from reference TRBV30 and TRBJ1-4): SQTIHQWPATLVQPVGSPLSLECTVEGTSNPNLYWYRQAAGRGLQLLFYSVGIGQISSEVPQNLSASRPQDRQFILSSKKLLLSDSGFYLCAWSVRGVREKLFFGSGTQLSVL.

This chain uses TRBV11-2 with TRBJ2-1; 9 positions agree with TRBD2. Germline V CDR1 and CDR2: SGHAT, FQNNGV. The CDR3 extends over 15 amino acids. V was clipped by 3 bases and J by 7 bases; unmatched bases: 7. This CDR3 reads CASSFAGGPLNEQFF. In DNA form, the CDR3 reads TGTGCCAGCAGCTTTGCGGGAGGGCCGTTAAATGAGCAGTTCTTC.

The chain combines TRBV5-1 with TRBJ2-7, with D maybe TRBD1 (5 bases). Trimming cost V 4 bases and J 2 bases, with 19 bases left between them. The CDR3 is 16 residues long. Germline V gives CDR1 SGHRS, CDR2 YFSETQ. The CDR3 spells CASSPWKGDAAYEQYF. CDR3 DNA: TGCGCCAGCAGCCCCTGGAAAGGGGATGCGGCCTACGAGCAGTACTTC.

The rearrangement joins TRBV6-1 to TRBJ1-2; 7 bases align to TRBD1. The ends lost 8 bases at V and 4 bases at J; junction bases unmatched: 4. The CDR3 contains 12 residues. CDR1 and CDR2 (germline): MNHNS, SASEGT. CDR3 bases: TGTGCCAGCGGCGGGACAGTCTATGGCTACACCTTC. It is translated as CASGGTVYGYTF.